The 5 T cell receptor beta chains in this list originate from one sample, sequenced in a study of blood T cell repertoires in COVID-19. TCRdb keeps only in-frame clones here, not all; method: immunoSEQ multiplex PCR. The table lists 250,000 or so clones, approximately 86% of them singletons, with roughly 1.8% in the top ten. The sample was peripheral blood. The source is a man younger than 45 with active or convalescent COVID-19.

This chain links TRBV9 with TRBJ2-3, with 8 bases lining up with TRBD1. V lost 0 bases, J lost 1 base, and 4 bases stayed unmatched. The germline CDR1 and CDR2 sequences are SGDLS and YYNGEE. CDR3 length: 16 residues. The CDR3 reads CASSVAQGDGTDTQYF. As DNA, the CDR3 is TGTGCCAGCAGCGTAGCACAGGGGGATGGCACAGATACGCAGTATTTT.

The J gene is TRBJ2-1, the V gene TRBV5-1; 9 bases line up with TRBD1. CDR1 and CDR2 from the germline V gene are SGHRS and YFSETQ. The V and J ends lost 3 bases and 2 bases, in that order; junction bases with no gene match: 9. The CDR3 length is 17 residues. CDR3 sequence reads: CASSYPGQGPPYNEQFF. In nucleotides, the CDR3 is TGCGCCAGCAGCTATCCGGGACAGGGACCCCCCTACAATGAGCAGTTCTTC.

The rearrangement links TRBV5-1 to TRBJ1-1; 8 bases are shared with TRBD1. V shed 0 bases, J shed 3 bases, and the junction held 1 base outside the gene matches. The CDR3 is 14 residues long. Germline V gene lookup returns CDR1 SGHRS and CDR2 YFSETQ. CDR3 loop: CASSLADRDTEAFF. In DNA form, the CDR3 reads TGCGCCAGCAGCTTGGCGGACAGGGACACTGAAGCTTTCTTT.

The chain has TRBV7-9 and TRBJ2-1; TRBD1 aligns across 8 bases. The trim removed 5 bases at V and 0 bases at J, leaving 9 bases unmatched. The V gene's germline CDR1 is SEHNR and CDR2 FQNEAQ (reference sequence). CDR3 length: 17 residues. CDR3 bases: TGTGCCAGCAGCCGGGACAGGCTACACCTCTCCTACAATGAGCAGTTCTTC. Amino acids: CASSRDRLHLSYNEQFF.

This chain joins TRBV3-1 (or the pseudogene TRBV3-2) and TRBJ2-7; D unclear. Germline V gives CDR1 LGHDT, CDR2 YNNKEL (reference sequence). Trimming cost V 5 bases and J 5 bases, with 10 bases left between them. The CDR3 is 12 residues long. The CDR3 reads CASSADNNEQYF. DNA of the CDR3: TGTGCCAGCAGCGCCGACAACAACGAGCAGTACTTC.